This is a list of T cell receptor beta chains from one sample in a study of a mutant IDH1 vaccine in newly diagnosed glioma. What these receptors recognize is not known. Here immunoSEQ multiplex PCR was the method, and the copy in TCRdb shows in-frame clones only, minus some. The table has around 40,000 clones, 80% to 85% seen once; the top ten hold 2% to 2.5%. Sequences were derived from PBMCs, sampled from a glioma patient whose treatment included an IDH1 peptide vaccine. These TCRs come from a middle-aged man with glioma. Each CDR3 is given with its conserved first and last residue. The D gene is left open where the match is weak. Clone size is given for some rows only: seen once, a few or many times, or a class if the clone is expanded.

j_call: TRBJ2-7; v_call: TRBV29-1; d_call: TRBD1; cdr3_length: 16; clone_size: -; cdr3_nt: TGCAGCGCTGAGGACAGGGGAGGCGGGAGTCTCTACGAGCAGTACTTC; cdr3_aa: CSAEDRGGGSLYEQYF
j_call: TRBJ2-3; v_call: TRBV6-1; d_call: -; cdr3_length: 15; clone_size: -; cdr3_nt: TGTGCCAGCAGTGAAACGGGATTCTCGCCGGATACGCAGTATTTT; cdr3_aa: CASSETGFSPDTQYF
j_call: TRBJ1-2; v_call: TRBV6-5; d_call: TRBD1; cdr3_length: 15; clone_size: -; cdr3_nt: TGTGCCAGCAGTTACCGGGCAGGGGGCCACTATGGCTACACCTTC; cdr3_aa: CASSYRAGGHYGYTF
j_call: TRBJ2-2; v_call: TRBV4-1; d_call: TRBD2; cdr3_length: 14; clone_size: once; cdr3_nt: TGCGCCAGCAGCCAAGGGAGCGGGGCCGGGGAGCTGTTTTTT; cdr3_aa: CASSQGSGAGELFF
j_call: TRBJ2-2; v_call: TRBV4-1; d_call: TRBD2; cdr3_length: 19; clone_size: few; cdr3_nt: TGCGCCAGCAGCCAGCCGGGACTAGCGGGAGGGTCCTCGGACGGGGAGCTGTTTTTT; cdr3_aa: CASSQPGLAGGSSDGELFF
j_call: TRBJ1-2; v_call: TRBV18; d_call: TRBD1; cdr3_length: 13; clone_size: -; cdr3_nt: TGTGCCAGCTCACAGGGACAGGTGGATGGCTACACCTTC; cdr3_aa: CASSQGQVDGYTF
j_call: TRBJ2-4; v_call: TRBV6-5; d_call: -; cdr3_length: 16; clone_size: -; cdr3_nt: TGTGCCAGCAGTTCCGATAATCTACTAGCCAAAAACATTCAGTACTTC; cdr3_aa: CASSSDNLLAKNIQYF
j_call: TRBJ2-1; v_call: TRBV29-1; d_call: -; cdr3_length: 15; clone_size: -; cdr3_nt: TGCAGCGTTTCGCCTTCCCGCGGACGTAACAATGAGCAGTTCTTC; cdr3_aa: CSVSPSRGRNNEQFF
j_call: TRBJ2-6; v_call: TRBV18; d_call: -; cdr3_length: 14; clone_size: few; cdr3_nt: TGTGCCAGCTCACGGGACTCAGGGGCCAACGTCCTGACTTTC; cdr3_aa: CASSRDSGANVLTF
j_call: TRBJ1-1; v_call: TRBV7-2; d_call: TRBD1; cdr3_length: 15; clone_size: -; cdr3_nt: TGTGCCAGCAGCAGATGGGACAGGGTCGCAGGTGAAGCTTTCTTT; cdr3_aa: CASSRWDRVAGEAFF
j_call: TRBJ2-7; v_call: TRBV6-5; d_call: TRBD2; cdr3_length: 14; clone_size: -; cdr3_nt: TGTGCCACCGTCGCCTCCTGGGGGGGAGGCGAGCAGTACTTC; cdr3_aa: CATVASWGGGEQYF
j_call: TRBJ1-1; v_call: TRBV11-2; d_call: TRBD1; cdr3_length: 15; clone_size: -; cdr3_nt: TGTGCCAGCAGCTTGCGTACAGGGGGCGCCGCTGAAGCTTTCTTT; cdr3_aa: CASSLRTGGAAEAFF
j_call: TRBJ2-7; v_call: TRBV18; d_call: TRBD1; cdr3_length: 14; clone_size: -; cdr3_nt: TGTGCCAGCTCACCAATGGGACAGGGAGGGGAGCAGTACTTC; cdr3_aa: CASSPMGQGGEQYF
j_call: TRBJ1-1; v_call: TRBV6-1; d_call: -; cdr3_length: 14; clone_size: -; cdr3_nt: TGTGCCAGCAGCCCATCAATCCTTGGGACTGAAGCTTTCTTT; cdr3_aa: CASSPSILGTEAFF
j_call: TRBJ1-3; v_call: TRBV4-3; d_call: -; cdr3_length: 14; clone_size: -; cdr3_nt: TGCGCCAGCAGCCAAGGCGCCAGTGGAAACACCATATATTTT; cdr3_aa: CASSQGASGNTIYF
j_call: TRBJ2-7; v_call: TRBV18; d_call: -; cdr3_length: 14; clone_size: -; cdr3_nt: TGTGCCAGCTCACCGGAGGGATCCCCCTACGAGCAGTACTTC; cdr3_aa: CASSPEGSPYEQYF
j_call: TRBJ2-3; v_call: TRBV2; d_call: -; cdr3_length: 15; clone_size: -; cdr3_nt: TGTGCCAGCAGCGAACCGGGTCTACCTTCAGATACGCAGTATTTT; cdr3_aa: CASSEPGLPSDTQYF